The 7 T cell receptor beta chains presented below share a single source sample, sequenced in a study of cytomegalovirus exposure and HLA in healthy donors. The PCR used 60 Vbeta and 13 Jbeta primers. Method: immunoSEQ multiplex PCR; TCRdb's copy keeps in-frame clones and lacks some. Of roughly 100,000 clones listed, around three quarters are singletons. The source material was PBMCs. The receptors come from a woman between 45 and 60 years old in good health and CMV-seropositive.

CDR3 nucleotide sequence: TGTGCCAGCAGTTCCAGACAGGGGGACTCCTACGAGCAGTACTTC. Amino acids: CASSSRQGDSYEQYF. This rearrangement joins TRBV28 to TRBJ2-7; 9 bases match TRBD1. Unmatched junction bases numbered 4, after V lost 4 bases and J lost 0 bases. Per germline, CDR1 MDHEN and CDR2 SYDVKM. The CDR3 runs to 15 residues.

The chain uses TRBV9 and TRBJ1-3, with D perhaps matching TRBD1 (6 bases). This CDR3 comprises 14 residues. V gave up 7 bases and J gave up 5 bases, with 16 bases separating them. Germline V gives CDR1 SGDLS, CDR2 YYNGEE. The CDR3 DNA reads TGTGCCAGCGCGCCCGGGGGGCTCCGAAACACCATATATTTT. As protein: CASAPGGLRNTIYF.

This clone was recorded only once. The rearrangement uses TRBV7-6 and TRBJ1-2; the D gene is possibly TRBD1 (5 bases). The CDR3 loop spans 16 amino acids. CDR1 is SGHVS and CDR2 is FNYEAQ in the germline V gene. V lost 0 bases to trimming and J lost 4 bases, with 15 bases between them. Here the CDR3 reads CASSLAMGGLGYGYTF. CDR3 DNA: TGTGCCAGCAGCTTAGCGATGGGGGGGTTGGGCTATGGCTACACCTTC.

The rearrangement joins TRBV6-1 to TRBJ2-7, with D possibly TRBD2 on 6 matching bases. Germline V gene sequence: CDR1 MNHNS, CDR2 SASEGT. The CDR3 is 13 amino acids. Trimming left V 0 bases short and J 5 bases short, with 8 bases between. The CDR3 region has the DNA TGTGCCAGCAGTGAAGCGCCGGGGGACGAGCAGTACTTC. It is translated as CASSEAPGDEQYF.

The V gene is TRBV27, the J gene TRBJ1-2; D is possibly TRBD1 (6 bases). V lost 2 bases to trimming and J lost 5 bases, with 21 bases between them. This CDR3 contains 17 residues. Germline CDR1 and CDR2: MNHEY and SMNVEV (reference sequence). The CDR3 nucleotides are TGTGCCAGCAGTTTAGCCGGGGGGCGCGGTTTAAGTTATGGCTACACCTTC. This encodes CASSLAGGRGLSYGYTF.

This sequence joins TRBV6-6 and TRBJ1-5, with D perhaps matching TRBD1 (6 bases). The CDR3 is made up of 13 amino acids. Per germline, CDR1 MNHNY and CDR2 SVGAGI (reference sequence). V was cut by 5 bases and J by 4 bases, with 9 bases left in between. CDR3 nucleotides: TGTGCCAGCAGTCGGGGGGCGAATCAGCCCCAGCATTTT. This codes for CASSRGANQPQHF.

The chain combines TRBV9 with TRBJ1-4; no reliable D call. V was cut by 4 bases and J by 1 base, with 11 bases left in between. The CDR3 has 15 amino acids. Germline CDR1 is SGDLS and CDR2 is YYNGEE. The CDR3 nucleotides are TGTGCCAGCAGCTTTAGTGGGAGAACTAATGAAAAACTGTTTTTT. This sequence encodes CASSFSGRTNEKLFF.